This is a list of T cell receptor beta chains from one sample in a study of blood T cell repertoires in COVID-19. Profiled with immunoSEQ multiplex PCR; TCRdb holds only in-frame clones, not every one. The data show hundreds of thousands of clones, more than 75% seen once. Input material: PBMCs or T cells enriched from blood (not recorded which). These receptors came from a man younger than 40 who had recovered from COVID-19. Each CDR3 is given with its conserved first and last residue. The D gene is left open where the match is weak. Clone size appears in some rows only: once, few, many, or a class for an expanded clone.

D gene | J gene | V gene | clone size | CDR3 length | CDR3 protein | CDR3 DNA
TRBD2 | TRBJ2-1 | TRBV11-2 | . | 15 | CASSLTSGAGNEQFF | TGTGCCAGCAGCTTGACTAGCGGGGCAGGCAATGAGCAGTTCTTC
TRBD2 | TRBJ2-2 | TRBV5-5 | . | 18 | CASSLTSGRVGNTGELFF | TGTGCCAGCAGCTTAACTAGCGGGAGGGTCGGGAACACCGGGGAGCTGTTTTTT
TRBD1 | TRBJ1-2 | TRBV27 | . | 15 | CASSLFGQGGYGYTF | TGTGCCAGCAGTTTATTCGGACAGGGCGGCTATGGCTACACCTTC
TRBD1 | TRBJ1-2 | TRBV5-4 | . | 14 | CASSLSGGGNGYTF | TGTGCCAGCAGCTTGTCAGGGGGCGGCAATGGCTACACCTTC
. | TRBJ2-4 | TRBV27 | . | 14 | CASSLGGPSDIQYF | TGTGCCAGCAGTTTGGGTGGGCCCAGTGACATTCAGTACTTC
. | TRBJ1-1 | TRBV6-5 | . | 16 | CASSYSSGTLNTEAFF | TGTGCCAGCAGTTACTCTTCAGGGACTCTGAACACTGAAGCTTTCTTT
TRBD1 | TRBJ1-6 | TRBV19 | . | 15 | CASSDRGQRNSPLHF | TGTGCCAGTAGCGACAGGGGGCAGAGGAATTCACCCCTCCACTTT
. | TRBJ1-2 | TRBV7-9 | once | 13 | CASSLALNYGYTF | TGTGCCAGCAGCTTAGCACTTAACTATGGCTACACCTTC
. | TRBJ1-1 | TRBV29-1 | . | 12 | CSVHKSEARAFF | TGCAGCGTTCATAAGTCGGAGGCAAGGGCTTTCTTT
. | TRBJ1-1 | TRBV5-1 | . | 15 | CASSLTGFMDTEAFF | TGCGCCAGCAGCTTGACAGGGTTTATGGACACTGAAGCTTTCTTT
. | TRBJ1-6 | TRBV5-4 | . | 15 | CASSLGGGRNSPLHF | TGTGCCAGCAGCTTGGGCGGGGGTCGGAATTCACCCCTCCACTTT
. | TRBJ1-1 | TRBV6-1 | . | 16 | CASSEVPLDSRTEAFF | TGTGCCAGCAGTGAAGTACCCCTTGACAGCAGAACTGAAGCTTTCTTT
TRBD2 | TRBJ2-1 | TRBV6-5 | . | 15 | CASDSGMVSYNEQFF | TGTGCCAGCGATAGCGGGATGGTCTCCTACAATGAGCAGTTCTTC
. | TRBJ1-5 | TRBV28 | . | 14 | CASRTAGGNQPQHF | TGTGCCAGCAGGACGGCGGGAGGCAATCAGCCCCAGCATTTT
TRBD1 | TRBJ2-2 | TRBV14 | . | 18 | CASSQELGTGGSTGELFF | TGTGCCAGCAGCCAAGAACTCGGGACAGGAGGGAGCACCGGGGAGCTGTTTTTT
. | TRBJ1-5 | TRBV5-3 | . | 15 | CARSFSQRGARPQHF | TGTGCCAGAAGCTTTTCCCAGCGGGGGGCGAGGCCCCAGCATTTT
TRBD2 | TRBJ2-1 | TRBV19 | . | 17 | CASSIDRVAGGLSEQFF | TGTGCCAGTAGTATAGATCGGGTAGCGGGGGGGTTAAGTGAGCAGTTCTTC
. | TRBJ1-2 | TRBV11-2 | once | 18 | CASSLLAEQGAKLYGYTF | TGTGCCAGCAGCTTACTGGCTGAACAGGGCGCAAAACTCTATGGCTACACCTTC
TRBD2 | TRBJ2-3 | TRBV10-1 | . | 18 | CASSEIQQAGFLTDTQYF | TGCGCCAGCAGTGAGATTCAACAAGCGGGGTTTCTCACAGATACGCAGTATTTT
TRBD1 | TRBJ1-6 | TRBV28 | . | 14 | CASRSDRGDSPLHF | TGTGCCAGCAGATCGGACAGGGGGGATTCACCCCTCCACTTT
TRBD1 | TRBJ1-2 | TRBV29-1 | . | 12 | CSVGEQGNGYTF | TGCAGCGTTGGCGAACAGGGGAACGGCTACACCTTC
. | TRBJ1-5 | TRBV6-2/TRBV6-3 | . | 14 | CASSSERPGLVGHF | TGTGCCAGCAGTAGCGAAAGGCCGGGTCTCGTCGGGCATTTT
TRBD2 | TRBJ2-5 | TRBV6-5 | once | 14 | CASSQTSGEETQYF | TGTGCCAGCAGTCAGACTAGCGGGGAAGAGACCCAGTACTTC
. | TRBJ2-7 | TRBV7-9 | . | 14 | CASSLAGRGYEQYF | TGTGCCAGCAGCTTAGCGGGGAGAGGCTACGAGCAGTACTTC
TRBD2 | TRBJ2-1 | TRBV24-1 | . | 16 | CATSISGGSSYNEQFF | TGTGCCACCAGTATCTCGGGAGGGAGCTCCTACAATGAGCAGTTCTTC
. | TRBJ1-2 | TRBV30 | few | 13 | CAWSGREGVRYTF | TGTGCCTGGAGTGGGAGGGAGGGGGTGAGGTACACCTTC
. | TRBJ2-7 | TRBV2 | few | 14 | CASSPMTSGGEQYF | TGTGCCAGCAGTCCTATGACTAGTGGGGGCGAGCAGTACTTC
. | TRBJ2-3 | TRBV28 | . | 16 | CASSQGGSISTDTQYF | TGTGCCAGCAGTCAAGGTGGTAGCATATCCACAGATACGCAGTATTTT
. | TRBJ1-1 | TRBV14 | . | 15 | CASSPLQALNTEAFF | TGTGCCAGCAGCCCCCTTCAGGCGCTGAACACTGAAGCTTTCTTT
. | TRBJ2-2 | TRBV19 | . | 15 | CASSRRTANTGELFF | TGTGCCAGCTCTCGGCGGACAGCAAACACCGGGGAGCTGTTTTTT
. | TRBJ1-1 | TRBV5-1 | . | 13 | CASSTTVNTEAFF | TGCGCCAGCAGCACCACAGTTAACACTGAAGCTTTCTTT
. | TRBJ1-2 | TRBV10-2 | . | 14 | CASTRQATNYGYTF | TGCGCCAGCACCCGACAGGCTACTAACTATGGCTACACCTTC
. | TRBJ2-2 | TRBV5-1 | . | 15 | CASSLGQTNTGELFF | TGCGCCAGCAGCTTGGGACAGACGAACACCGGGGAGCTGTTTTTT
TRBD1 | TRBJ2-1 | TRBV5-4 | . | 18 | CASSPGGAAGGVYNEQFF | TGTGCCAGCAGCCCCGGGGGCGCAGCAGGGGGCGTCTACAATGAGCAGTTCTTC
TRBD2 | TRBJ2-5 | TRBV3-1/TRBV3-2 | . | 14 | CASSQDWGGKTQYF | TGTGCCAGCAGCCAAGATTGGGGGGGTAAGACCCAGTACTTC
. | TRBJ1-1 | TRBV5-6 | few | 16 | CASSLFGTNMNTEAFF | TGTGCCAGCAGCTTGTTTGGGACAAATATGAACACTGAAGCTTTCTTT
. | TRBJ1-2 | TRBV6-6 | . | 12 | CASTLDSYGYTF | TGTGCCAGCACCCTCGACAGCTATGGCTACACCTTC
. | TRBJ1-2 | TRBV5-6 | . | 14 | CASSLVRGGNGYTF | TGTGCCAGCAGCTTGGTTAGGGGGGGAAATGGCTACACCTTC
. | TRBJ1-5 | TRBV1 | . | 16 | CTSSQERDRDNQPQHF | TGCACCAGCAGCCAAGAAAGAGACAGGGACAATCAGCCCCAGCATTTT
TRBD2 | TRBJ2-3 | TRBV3-1/TRBV3-2 | few | 15 | CASSPGLAERDTQYF | TGTGCCAGCAGCCCCGGACTAGCGGAGAGGGATACGCAGTATTTT
. | TRBJ1-4 | TRBV4-1 | . | 16 | CASGPGLSSVNEKLFF | TGCGCCAGCGGACCGGGACTCAGTAGTGTCAATGAAAAACTGTTTTTT
. | TRBJ2-7 | TRBV5-6 | . | 13 | CASSLAQKYEQYF | TGTGCCAGCAGCCTAGCACAGAAATACGAGCAGTACTTC
TRBD1 | TRBJ2-3 | TRBV6-4 | few | 15 | CASRRTGASTDTQYF | TGTGCCAGCAGAAGAACAGGGGCTAGCACAGATACGCAGTATTTT
. | TRBJ1-2 | TRBV21-1 | . | 15 | CASSKRAGADFGDTF | TGTGCCAGCAGCAAACGGGCAGGGGCTGACTTTGGAGACACCTTC
. | TRBJ2-7 | TRBV3-1/TRBV3-2 | . | 15 | CASSPGLASAYEQYF | TGTGCCAGCAGCCCGGGACTGGCATCCGCCTACGAGCAGTACTTC
. | TRBJ1-5 | TRBV19 | . | 12 | CASRGQYQPQHF | TGTGCCAGTAGAGGACAGTACCAGCCCCAGCATTTT
. | TRBJ2-2 | TRBV5-1 | . | 15 | CASSGRERNTGELFF | TGCGCCAGCAGCGGGCGAGAACGGAACACCGGGGAGCTGTTTTTT
. | TRBJ1-3 | TRBV28 | . | 16 | CASSIGGTNSGNTIYF | TGTGCCAGCAGCATAGGGGGAACTAACTCTGGAAACACCATATATTTT
TRBD1 | TRBJ1-2 | TRBV30 | once | 15 | CARAVGPGQGVGYTF | TGTGCCAGAGCGGTCGGGCCGGGACAGGGGGTTGGCTACACCTTC
. | TRBJ1-1 | TRBV5-4 | . | 17 | CASSSGGPGQGGAEAFF | TGTGCCAGCAGCTCAGGCGGACCGGGTCAGGGAGGAGCTGAAGCTTTCTTT
. | TRBJ1-3 | TRBV9 | . | 15 | CASSVDVGAGNTIYF | TGTGCCAGCAGCGTAGATGTAGGGGCTGGAAACACCATATATTTT
TRBD2 | TRBJ2-7 | TRBV9 | . | 16 | CASSASSGTSGGEQYF | TGTGCCAGCAGCGCCTCTTCCGGGACTAGCGGGGGCGAGCAGTACTTC
. | TRBJ2-5 | TRBV28 | . | 13 | CASSLIAWETQYF | TGTGCCAGCAGTTTAATAGCATGGGAGACCCAGTACTTC
. | TRBJ2-5 | TRBV7-2 | . | 13 | CASSSDYQETQYF | TGTGCCAGCAGCTCGGACTACCAAGAGACCCAGTACTTC
. | TRBJ1-2 | TRBV24-1 | once | 12 | CATSDTGYGYTF | TGTGCCACCAGTGATACAGGGTATGGCTACACCTTC
. | TRBJ2-7 | TRBV4-1 | . | 14 | CASSQEGLRYEQYF | TGCGCCAGCAGCCAAGAGGGACTCCGATACGAGCAGTACTTC
. | TRBJ2-7 | TRBV7-9 | once | 15 | CASSLGRKNPYEQYF | TGTGCCAGCAGCTTAGGTAGAAAAAACCCCTACGAGCAGTACTTC